The 26 T cell receptor beta chains given below trace back to one sample, sequenced in a study of blood T cell repertoires in COVID-19. Repertoires were generated with immunoSEQ multiplex PCR, while TCRdb's copy carries only in-frame clones and drops some. The sample lists fewer than 350,000 clones; roughly 86% were seen once. The sequencing input was PBMCs or T cells enriched from blood (not recorded which). Receptors originate from a woman aged 25 to 45 who had been exposed to COVID-19.

The rearrangement links TRBV2 to TRBJ1-1; 7 bases are shared with TRBD1. The CDR3 is 15 amino acids. The germline V gene encodes CDR1 SNHLY and CDR2 FYNNEI. Trimming took 7 bases from V and 1 from J; bases not matched to a gene: 9. The DNA of the CDR3 is TGTGCCAGCAAATTGGGACAGACCCAGAACACTGAAGCTTTCTTT. Protein sequence: CASKLGQTQNTEAFF. Filled out from reference TRBV2 and TRBJ1-1, the complete variable domain reads EPEVTQTPSHQVTQMGQEVILRCVPISNHLYFYWYRQILGQKVEFLVSFYNNEISEKSEIFDDQFSVERPDGSNFTLKIRSTKLEDSAMYFCASKLGQTQNTEAFFGQGTRLTVV.

J is TRBJ2-3 and V is TRBV11-3; TRBD2 agrees at 11 bases. Looked up from germline, CDR1 is SGHNT and CDR2 is YENEEA. The CDR3 has 16 amino acids. V trimming: 5 bases; J trimming: 5 bases; junction bases outside the gene matches: 9. This chain's CDR3 is CASSKVAGGPIDTQYF. Written as DNA, the CDR3 is TGTGCCAGCAGCAAGGTAGCGGGAGGGCCGATAGATACGCAGTATTTT. Variable domain in full (rest from reference TRBV11-3 and TRBJ2-3): EAGVVQSPRYKIIEKKQPVAFWCNPISGHNTLYWYLQNLGQGPELLIRYENEEAVDDSQLPKDRFSAERLKGVDSTLKIQPAELGDSAVYLCASSKVAGGPIDTQYFGPGTRLTVL.

This chain joins TRBV5-1 and TRBJ1-1; 9 bases map to TRBD1. Germline V gives CDR1 SGHRS, CDR2 YFSETQ. The CDR3 sequence is 15 residues long. V gave up 1 base and J gave up 6 bases; unmatched junction bases: 7. The CDR3 region is CASSLSGTGLSEAFF. The DNA of the CDR3 is TGCGCCAGCAGCTTGAGTGGGACAGGGCTTTCTGAAGCTTTCTTT.

The chain has TRBV2 and TRBJ2-2; D perhaps matches TRBD1 (7 bases). The germline CDR1 and CDR2 sequences are SNHLY and FYNNEI. The V gene lost 2 bases and the J gene lost 4 bases, with 17 bases spanning the gap. CDR3 length: 17 residues. The CDR3: CASSERRTGGVTGELFF. The CDR3 coding sequence is TGTGCCAGCAGTGAACGACGGACAGGAGGGGTCACCGGGGAGCTGTTTTTT.

The J gene is TRBJ1-1, the V gene TRBV5-8; weak D call: TRBD1 (5 bases). Germline V gives CDR1 SGHTS, CDR2 YDEGEE. The length of the CDR3 is 16 residues. With 5 bases removed from V and 1 base from J, the gap between germline ends came to 18 bases. The CDR3 loop is CASRRPHLTGNTEAFF. The CDR3 region has the DNA TGTGCCAGCAGGAGACCCCACCTCACAGGGAACACTGAAGCTTTCTTT.

The rearrangement links TRBV11-3 to TRBJ2-7; 7 bases line up with TRBD1. Germline-derived CDR1 and CDR2 are SGHNT and YENEEA. J lost 2 bases, V lost 1 base, and 14 bases had no gene match. The CDR3 runs 18 residues. CDR3: CASSLVPFRDSDAYEQYF. CDR3 sequence (DNA): TGTGCCAGCAGCTTAGTCCCGTTCCGGGACAGTGACGCCTACGAGCAGTACTTC.

The V call is TRBV11-3, the J call TRBJ2-7, with D possibly matching TRBD2 (5 bases). Germline-derived CDR1 and CDR2 are SGHNT and YENEEA. V dropped 5 bases and J dropped 0 bases, with 5 bases sitting between them. This CDR3 has 12 residues. The CDR3 sequence is CASSRDSYEQYF. DNA for the CDR3: TGTGCCAGCAGCCGGGACTCCTACGAGCAGTACTTC.

This chain links TRBV3-1 (or the pseudogene TRBV3-2) with TRBJ2-2, with TRBD2 matching over 13 bases. V was clipped by 4 bases and J by 6 bases; unmatched bases: 8. Germline CDR1 and CDR2: LGHDT and YNNKEL (reference sequence). The CDR3 is made up of 17 amino acids. CDR3 nucleotide sequence: TGTGCCAGCAGCCCCGGACTAGCGGGAGTAGTACCCGGGGAGCTGTTTTTT. Its protein is CASSPGLAGVVPGELFF.

The chain recombines TRBV9 with TRBJ1-2, with no clear D. Germline assignment: CDR1 SGDLS and CDR2 YYNGEE. The germline V and J ends were trimmed by 1 base and 4 bases, with 11 bases remaining between them. CDR3 length equals 14 residues. The CDR3 here is CASSVSRLCYGYTF. The CDR3, as DNA: TGTGCCAGCAGCGTATCGCGGCTTTGCTATGGCTACACCTTC.

CDR3 protein: CASTVIPDSYEQYF. As DNA, the CDR3 is TGTGCCAGCACCGTAATCCCGGACAGCTACGAGCAGTACTTC. This chain uses TRBV6-5 with TRBJ2-7; D perhaps matches TRBD1 (6 bases). There are 14 residues in the CDR3. V was shortened by 7 bases and J by 3 bases, with 16 bases between the two germline ends. Germline lookup yields CDR1 MNHEY and CDR2 SVGAGI.

The V call is TRBV29-1, the J call TRBJ1-5; no firm D call. V lost 0 bases and J lost 2, with 17 bases in between. Germline V gene data show CDR1 as SQVTM and CDR2 as ANQGSEA. This CDR3 is 17 amino acids long. This CDR3 is CSVEDLLEGSGNQPQHF. CDR3 nucleotide sequence: TGCAGCGTTGAAGATCTTCTGGAAGGGAGTGGCAATCAGCCCCAGCATTTT.

The chain links TRBV10-3 to TRBJ1-5, with D unclear. This CDR3 is 14 amino acids long. The germline V gene encodes CDR1 ENHRY and CDR2 SYGVKD. V was shortened by 0 bases and J by 3 bases, with 6 bases between the two germline ends. The CDR3 region is CAISESFNNQPQHF. The CDR3 DNA reads as TGTGCCATCAGTGAGTCGTTCAACAATCAGCCCCAGCATTTT.

This chain joins TRBV10-1 and TRBJ2-1, with a tentative D call TRBD2 (6 bases). Germline-derived CDR1 and CDR2 are WNHNN and SYGVQD (reference sequence). The germline V and J ends were trimmed by 0 bases and 2 bases, with 11 bases remaining between them. The CDR3 has 16 residues. The CDR3 region is CASSESIAGTYNEQFF. The DNA for the CDR3 is TGCGCCAGCAGTGAGTCTATTGCGGGAACCTACAATGAGCAGTTCTTC.

The chain combines TRBV5-1 with TRBJ2-3; 10 bases match TRBD1. This CDR3 is built from 17 residues. Germline values: CDR1 SGHRS, CDR2 YFSETQ. The trim removed 4 bases at V and 1 base at J, leaving 9 bases unmatched. The CDR3 loop is CASSPILGTGGTDTQYF. The CDR3, as DNA: TGCGCCAGCAGCCCAATTTTGGGGACAGGGGGCACAGATACGCAGTATTTT.

The rearrangement joins TRBV21-1 to TRBJ2-7; TRBD1 is taken as the D call from the table, unchecked against the DNA. TRBV21-1 corresponds to a pseudogene. This CDR3 is 17 amino acids long. This CDR3 reads CASSKFVLGQGRYEQYF. In DNA, the CDR3 is TGTGCCAGCAGCAAATTCGTTCTGGGGCAGGGGCGTTACGAGCAGTACTTC.

The chain couples TRBV5-1 to TRBJ1-2; the match to TRBD1 covers 7 bases. The CDR3 has 14 amino acids. Unmatched junction bases numbered 14, after V lost 6 bases and J lost 9 bases. Germline CDR1 and CDR2: SGHRS and YFSETQ. CDR3: CASTPGTATISYTF. CDR3 DNA: TGCGCCAGCACACCCGGGACAGCCACTATTAGCTACACCTTC.

The genes are TRBV11-2 and TRBJ2-1; no clear D. CDR1 is SGHAT and CDR2 is FQNNGV in the germline V gene. The length of the CDR3 is 16 residues. Trimming cost V 1 base and J 3 bases, with 13 bases left between them. CDR3 bases: TGTGCCAGCAGCTTAGTCTTGCAGGCCATCTACAATGAGCAGTTCTTC. Its protein product is CASSLVLQAIYNEQFF.

This chain links TRBV27 with TRBJ1-2; 7 positions agree with TRBD1. The V gene's germline CDR1 is MNHEY and CDR2 SMNVEV (reference sequence). Losses at the gene ends were 4 bases for V and 6 bases for J; bases not matched to a gene: 8. This CDR3 region has 14 residues. CDR3 nucleotides: TGTGCCAGCAGTTCACAGGGGCGGGGAGATGGCTACACCTTC. Amino acids: CASSSQGRGDGYTF.

The rearrangement joins TRBV5-5 to TRBJ1-2; the D gene is possibly TRBD1 (6 bases). The germline CDR1 and CDR2 sequences are SGHKS and YYEKEE (reference sequence). The V and J ends lost 4 bases and 5 bases respectively, with 9 bases between them. The CDR3 extends over 12 amino acids. The chain's CDR3 is CASSQDSYGYTF. The CDR3 DNA follows: TGTGCCAGCAGCCAGGACAGTTATGGCTACACCTTC.

As concerns this clone: This sample also contains other DNA sequences that code for the same CDR3. The CDR3 DNA reads TGTGCCAGTAGTATAGGCGCTCCCGGGGAGCTGTTTTTT. As protein: CASSIGAPGELFF. The chain is built from TRBV19 and TRBJ2-2; D is unclear. The CDR3 has 13 amino acids. The ends were cut back, 1 base at V and 6 bases at J, with 6 bases in the middle. Per germline, CDR1 LNHDA and CDR2 SQIVND (reference sequence).

The V gene is TRBV7-3, the J gene TRBJ2-1; 7 positions agree with TRBD2. The trim removed 5 bases at V and 0 bases at J, leaving 1 base unmatched. This CDR3 has 14 amino acids. Germline CDR1 and CDR2: SGHTA and FQGTGA. DNA for the CDR3: TGTGCCAGCAGCCCGGGGGGCTCCTACAATGAGCAGTTCTTC. The encoded protein is CASSPGGSYNEQFF.

Written as DNA, the CDR3 is TGTGCCAGCGGGACTCGGACATTAGAAAAACTGTTTTTT. It translates to CASGTRTLEKLFF. V usage is TRBV12-3 or TRBV12-4 and J usage is TRBJ1-4; possibly TRBD1 for D (5 bases). The V and J ends lost 8 bases and 8 bases respectively, with 15 bases between them. CDR3 size: 13 residues.

J is TRBJ2-7 and V is TRBV6-6; D perhaps matches TRBD1 (5 bases). The V end was cut by 7 bases, the J end by 6 bases, with 16 bases between. This CDR3 is built from 13 residues. Germline V gives CDR1 MNHNY, CDR2 SVGAGI (reference sequence). The CDR3: CASTSTGLGEQYF. The CDR3 nucleotides read TGTGCCAGCACCTCAACAGGTCTAGGCGAGCAGTACTTC.

The chain is built from TRBV5-1 and TRBJ1-2; TRBD1 matches 9 bases. Germline-derived CDR1 and CDR2 are SGHRS and YFSETQ. This CDR3 has 14 residues. Trimming removed 4 bases from V and 6 bases from J; junction bases left unmatched: 7. CDR3 sequence reads: CASSPGDRVDGYTF. The CDR3 DNA reads as TGCGCCAGCAGCCCGGGGGACAGGGTCGATGGCTACACCTTC. Filled out from reference TRBV5-1 and TRBJ1-2, the complete variable domain reads KAGVTQTPRYLIKTRGQQVTLSCSPISGHRSVSWYQQTPGQGLQFLFEYFSETQRNKGNFPGRFSGRQFSNSRSEMNVSTLELGDSALYLCASSPGDRVDGYTFGSGTRLTVV.

This clone was picked up a small number of times. This sequence joins TRBV6-5 and TRBJ1-6; tentatively, D is TRBD1 (5 bases). CDR3 size: 14 residues. CDR1 is MNHEY and CDR2 is SVGAGI in the germline V gene. The ends were cut back, 8 bases at V and 11 bases at J, with 19 bases in the middle. In DNA, the CDR3 is TGTGCCAGCGGACAAGGGCCTGGGATGCCACCCCTCCACTTT. This gives the protein CASGQGPGMPPLHF.

The chain couples TRBV6-5 to TRBJ1-2; D remains unclear. The CDR3 covers 16 residues. The germline CDR1 and CDR2 sequences are MNHEY and SVGAGI. Trimming removed 4 bases from V and 4 bases from J, with 19 bases in between. As DNA, the CDR3 is TGTGCCAGCAGTTTATCGGCGGGCAGCGCTTCCTATGGCTACACCTTC. Its protein is CASSLSAGSASYGYTF.